This passage covers 32 T cell receptor beta chains from one sample sequenced in a study of cytomegalovirus exposure and HLA in healthy donors. In the PCR, 60 Vbeta and 13 Jbeta primers were used. Using immunoSEQ multiplex PCR, the repertoire was profiled, and TCRdb retains in-frame clones only, with some absent. The repertoire holds under 150,000 clones, with 55% to 65% as singletons. Sequenced sample: PBMCs. Receptors were obtained from a woman in her 40s in good health and CMV-seropositive.

This clone has only a few counts. The chain carries TRBV7-8 and TRBJ2-5; 12 bases match TRBD2. The CDR3 has 15 amino acids. Germline V lookup: CDR1 SGHVS, CDR2 FQNEAQ. V shed 3 bases, J shed 5 bases, and the junction held 4 bases outside the gene matches. The CDR3 reads CASSFLAGGEETQYF. The CDR3 coding sequence is TGTGCCAGCAGCTTTCTAGCGGGAGGGGAGGAGACCCAGTACTTC. The full variable domain, rest sourced from reference TRBV7-8 and TRBJ2-5, is GAGVSQSPRYKVAKRGQDVALRCDPISGHVSLFWYQQALGQGPEFLTYFQNEAQLDKSGLPSDRFFAERPEGSVSTLKIQRTQQEDSAVYLCASSFLAGGEETQYFGPGTRLLVL.

The chain has TRBV5-4 and TRBJ2-5; D may be TRBD2 (6 bases). Trimming shortened V by 3 bases and J by 5 bases, and 14 bases separated the two germline ends. From germline, CDR1 is SGHNT and CDR2 YYREEE (reference sequence). The CDR3 is 14 amino acids. CDR3 DNA: TGTGCCAGCAGCTCCCCCGGAGGGCTGGAGACCCAGTACTTC. Amino acids: CASSSPGGLETQYF.

In this sample, this clone turned up a few times. This chain uses TRBV9 with TRBJ2-3; TRBD2 matches at 9 bases. The CDR3 has 14 residues. The junction had 5 bases not matched to a gene; V was cut back by 2 bases and J by 7 bases. In germline, CDR1 is SGDLS, CDR2 YYNGEE. The CDR3 is CASSVGGRANTQYF. For the CDR3, the DNA is TGTGCCAGCAGCGTGGGCGGGAGGGCAAATACGCAGTATTTT. Using reference TRBV9 and TRBJ2-3 for the parts outside the CDR3, the full variable domain is DSGVTQTPKHLITATGQRVTLRCSPRSGDLSVYWYQQSLDQGLQFLIQYYNGEERAKGNILERFSAQQFPDLHSELNLSSLELGDSALYFCASSVGGRANTQYFGPGTRLTVL.

The V call is TRBV12-5, the J call TRBJ2-3, with D possibly matching TRBD1 (5 bases). This CDR3 contains 15 residues. Germline V gives CDR1 LGHNT, CDR2 FRNRAP. V was pared by 1 base and J by 4 bases, with 12 bases between. The CDR3: CASGLGQFWSDTQYF. CDR3 coding DNA: TGTGCTAGTGGTTTGGGACAGTTCTGGTCAGATACGCAGTATTTT. Combining the CDR3 with reference TRBV12-5 and TRBJ2-3 gives the whole variable domain DARVTQTPRHKVTEMGQEVTMRCQPILGHNTVFWYRQTMMQGLELLAYFRNRAPLDDSGMPKDRFSAEMPDATLATLKIQPSEPRDSAVYFCASGLGQFWSDTQYFGPGTRLTVL.

The V gene is TRBV27, the J gene TRBJ1-1; 8 bases align to TRBD1. Trimming at V came to 5 bases and at J to 4 bases, leaving 6 bases not matched to a gene. The length of the CDR3 is 14 residues. Looked up from germline, CDR1 is MNHEY and CDR2 is SMNVEV (reference sequence). The CDR3 region is CASSASTGGTEAFF. The CDR3 region has the DNA TGTGCCAGCAGTGCATCAACAGGGGGCACTGAAGCTTTCTTT.

This chain connects TRBV2 to TRBJ1-2; D call uncertain. V lost 2 bases to trimming and J lost 4 bases, with 14 bases between them. CDR1 and CDR2 (germline): SNHLY, FYNNEI. There are 15 residues in the CDR3. CDR3 DNA sequence: TGTGCCAGCAGTGAATCAGTCGGGTCTGGCTATGGCTACACCTTC. This translates into CASSESVGSGYGYTF.

The chain uses TRBV27 and TRBJ1-5; D is unclear. V was clipped by 4 bases and J by 4 bases, with 11 bases between them. The CDR3 consists of 14 residues. The germline V gene has CDR1 MNHEY and CDR2 SMNVEV (reference sequence). The CDR3 sequence: CASSSGYVNQPQHF. The DNA of the CDR3 is TGTGCCAGCAGTTCGGGTTACGTGAATCAGCCCCAGCATTTT.

J is TRBJ1-5 and V is TRBV28; a weak D match, TRBD1 (6 bases). The CDR3 totals 13 residues. From germline, CDR1 is MDHEN and CDR2 SYDVKM. Trimming cost V 6 bases and J 4 bases, with 10 bases left between them. CDR3: CASSRDKNQPQHF. Here the CDR3 DNA reads TGTGCCAGCAGCAGGGACAAAAATCAGCCCCAGCATTTT.

This sequence joins TRBV2 and TRBJ1-1, with 7 bases fitting TRBD1. The CDR3 spans 15 residues. CDR1 is SNHLY and CDR2 is FYNNEI in the germline V gene. V trimming: 5 bases; J trimming: 1 base; junction bases outside the gene matches: 7. CDR3 sequence reads: CASSPQGLGNTEAFF. In nucleotides, the CDR3 is TGTGCCAGCAGTCCACAGGGGTTGGGGAACACTGAAGCTTTCTTT.

The chain carries TRBV11-3 and TRBJ2-2; D not resolved. Trimming took off 8 bases at V and 0 bases at J, with 10 bases between the two ends. The CDR3 is 14 amino acids. Germline V gives CDR1 SGHNT, CDR2 YENEEA. The CDR3 DNA is TGTGCCAGCGGTCAGTCCGCGAACACCGGGGAGCTGTTTTTT. Translated: CASGQSANTGELFF.

A few counts support this clone. The rearrangement joins TRBV6-5 to TRBJ2-7; 11 nucleotides match TRBD2. The V gene end was trimmed by 6 bases and the J gene end by 3 bases; junction bases not matched to a gene: 7. This CDR3 comprises 15 residues. Germline CDR1 reads MNHEY; CDR2 reads SVGAGI. CDR3 DNA: TGTGCCAGCAGCGACCTACTAGCGGGAGACTACGAGCAGTACTTC. It encodes CASSDLLAGDYEQYF.

The V gene is TRBV4-3, the J gene TRBJ1-2, with 7 nucleotides matching TRBD1. Per germline, CDR1 LGHNA and CDR2 YSLEER. The J segment lost 8 bases and the V segment lost 5 bases, leaving 11 bases of the junction unmatched. The CDR3 sequence is 14 residues long. The CDR3 nucleotides read TGCGCCAGCAGCACAGACAGGGAAGGTCGCGGCTACACCTTC. Encoded protein: CASSTDREGRGYTF.

The chain recombines TRBV30 with TRBJ1-2, with a possible D match to TRBD1 (6 bases). V was shortened by 3 bases and J by 10 bases, with 9 bases between the two germline ends. Germline CDR1 and CDR2: GTSNPN and SVGIG (reference sequence). This CDR3 has 10 amino acids. The DNA of the CDR3 is TGTGCCTGGAGACAGGGACACTACACCTTC. The encoded protein is CAWRQGHYTF.

This clone was seen only a few times. The genes are TRBV18 and TRBJ1-1; 7 nucleotides match TRBD1. The J segment lost 1 base and the V segment lost 2 bases, leaving 7 bases of the junction unmatched. The V gene's germline CDR1 is KGHSH and CDR2 LQKENI. CDR3 size: 16 residues. The CDR3 DNA reads TGTGCCAGCTCACCAGGTATAGGACAGGCGAACACTGAAGCTTTCTTT. This codes for CASSPGIGQANTEAFF.

The chain combines TRBV4-1 with TRBJ1-1, with D possibly being TRBD1 (5 bases). The CDR3 has 16 amino acids. The V end was cut by 0 bases, the J end by 1 base, with 12 bases between. CDR1 is MGHRA and CDR2 is YSYEKL in the germline V gene. CDR3 coding DNA: TGCGCCAGCAGCCAAGAAGGACACCTTTCGAACACTGAAGCTTTCTTT. This encodes CASSQEGHLSNTEAFF.

The chain joins TRBV30 to TRBJ2-7; D is unresolved. V lost 0 bases to trimming and J lost 6 bases, with 12 bases between them. The length of the CDR3 is 13 residues. Germline V gene lookup returns CDR1 GTSNPN and CDR2 SVGIG (reference sequence). CDR3 nucleotides: TGTGCCTGGAGTGTACCACAAGTTCGCGAGCAGTACTTC. Translation: CAWSVPQVREQYF.

This clone came up a few times. The chain employs TRBV4-1 and TRBJ1-3; D unclear. CDR1 and CDR2 from the germline V gene are MGHRA and YSYEKL. The CDR3 consists of 17 residues. Trimming removed 1 base at V and 4 bases at J, with 17 bases between. The CDR3, as DNA: TGCGCCAGCAGCCAAGGGAGCATCCGGGGAGCCGGAAACACCATATATTTT. It is translated as CASSQGSIRGAGNTIYF.

This clone was counted a few times. The CDR3: CASTRAYEQYF. The CDR3 DNA follows: TGTGCCAGCACCCGAGCCTACGAGCAGTACTTC. The chain recombines TRBV28 with TRBJ2-7; D is unclear. The CDR3 is 11 residues long. V lost 7 bases to trimming and J lost 2 bases, with 6 bases between them. Germline CDR1 and CDR2: MDHEN and SYDVKM.

The rearrangement joins TRBV15 to TRBJ2-3; 12 nucleotides line up with TRBD2. The ends lost 6 bases at V and 9 bases at J; junction bases unmatched: 10. CDR1 is LNHNV, CDR2 YYDKDF, per germline (reference sequence). This CDR3 is 15 amino acids long. CDR3 sequence reads: CATRTETSGSGTQYF. CDR3 bases: TGTGCCACCAGAACCGAGACTAGCGGGAGTGGGACGCAGTATTTT. Complete variable domain (other parts from reference TRBV15 and TRBJ2-3): DAMVIQNPRYQVTQFGKPVTLSCSQTLNHNVMYWYQQKSSQAPKLLFHYYDKDFNNEADTPDNFQSRRPNTSFCFLDIRSPGLGDTAMYLCATRTETSGSGTQYFGPGTRLTVL.

The V call is TRBV6-6, the J call TRBJ1-1; D is ambiguous. CDR3 length: 14 residues. Trimming left V 8 bases short and J 3 bases short, with 16 bases between. Germline V gene lookup returns CDR1 MNHNY and CDR2 SVGAGI (reference sequence). Written as DNA, the CDR3 is TGTGCCAGCTGCAAACTAGAGACGGACACTGAAGCTTTCTTT. This sequence encodes CASCKLETDTEAFF.

This clone was counted between two and nine times. The chain uses TRBV21-1 and TRBJ2-6; TRBD1, as called in the table, went unchecked against the DNA. TRBV21-1 is classified as a pseudogene. The CDR3 runs 18 residues. CDR3 loop: CASSSETFQDSGANVLTF. DNA of the CDR3: TGTGCCAGCAGCAGCGAAACCTTTCAGGACTCTGGGGCCAACGTCCTGACTTTC.

The chain combines TRBV29-1 with TRBJ1-3; D might be TRBD1 (6 bases). Trimming took 4 bases from V and 3 from J, leaving 40 bases between them. The germline gives CDR1 SQVTM, CDR2 ANQGSEA. The CDR3 contains 23 residues. CDR3: CSVVRTKSMGSSGHKLSGNTIYF. The CDR3 DNA reads as TGCAGCGTTGTACGTACGAAGTCGATGGGAAGTTCGGGACATAAATTGAGTGGAAACACCATATATTTT.

The chain recombines TRBV5-4 with TRBJ2-3; D uncertain. Germline CDR1 SGHNT, CDR2 YYREEE (reference sequence). V was trimmed by 4 bases and J by 3 bases, leaving 6 bases between them. The CDR3 spans 12 residues. The CDR3 nucleotides are TGTGCCAGCAGCACGAGTACAGATACGCAGTATTTT. This sequence encodes CASSTSTDTQYF. Full variable domain (missing parts from reference TRBV5-4 and TRBJ2-3): ETGVTQSPTHLIKTRGQQVTLRCSSQSGHNTVSWYQQALGQGPQFIFQYYREEENGRGNFPPRFSGLQFPNYSSELNVNALELDDSALYLCASSTSTDTQYFGPGTRLTVL.

The rearrangement uses TRBV4-2 and TRBJ2-1, with D tentatively TRBD2 (6 bases). The germline V gene encodes CDR1 LGHNA and CDR2 YNFKEQ. Trimming took off 1 base at V and 5 bases at J, with 12 bases between the two ends. This CDR3 is built from 15 residues. CDR3 bases: TGTGCCAGCAGCCAAGCCGGGAGAAAGGACAATGAGCAGTTCTTC. Its translation is CASSQAGRKDNEQFF.

The chain joins TRBV5-1 to TRBJ2-5, with 10 positions matching TRBD2. The CDR3 is 16 residues long. The ends lost 0 bases at V and 1 base at J; junction bases unmatched: 3. From germline, CDR1 is SGHRS and CDR2 YFSETQ. The CDR3 DNA reads TGCGCCAGCAGCTTGGTGACTAGCGGGTCCCAAGAGACCCAGTACTTC. Protein product: CASSLVTSGSQETQYF. The full variable domain, completed using reference TRBV5-1 and TRBJ2-5, is KAGVTQTPRYLIKTRGQQVTLSCSPISGHRSVSWYQQTPGQGLQFLFEYFSETQRNKGNFPGRFSGRQFSNSRSEMNVSTLELGDSALYLCASSLVTSGSQETQYFGPGTRLLVL.

The chain recombines TRBV7-2 with TRBJ1-5; D ambiguous. Per germline, CDR1 SGHTA and CDR2 FQGNSA. The CDR3 spans 13 residues. V was clipped by 1 base and J by 5 bases, with 6 bases between them. CDR3 region: CASSLDRYQPQHF. The CDR3, as DNA: TGTGCCAGCAGCTTAGACAGATATCAGCCCCAGCATTTT.

This chain connects TRBV11-2 to TRBJ2-5; TRBD2 agrees at 11 bases. V dropped 1 base and J dropped 2; count of bases not matched to a gene: 6. CDR3 size: 17 residues. Germline V CDR1 and CDR2: SGHAT, FQNNGV. The CDR3 here is CASSLVVTSGGQETQYF. CDR3 in DNA: TGTGCCAGCAGCTTAGTGGTCACTAGCGGGGGTCAAGAGACCCAGTACTTC.

The V gene is TRBV30, the J gene TRBJ1-3; the D is unclear. Trimming stripped 3 bases from V and 0 bases from J, with 12 bases between. The CDR3 sequence is 15 residues long. CDR1 is GTSNPN and CDR2 is SVGIG in the germline V gene (reference sequence). The CDR3: CAWSARVSSGNTIYF. For the CDR3, the DNA is TGTGCCTGGAGCGCGAGAGTTAGCTCTGGAAACACCATATATTTT. Full variable domain (remainder filled in from reference TRBV30 and TRBJ1-3): SQTIHQWPATLVQPVGSPLSLECTVEGTSNPNLYWYRQAAGRGLQLLFYSVGIGQISSEVPQNLSASRPQDRQFILSSKKLLLSDSGFYLCAWSARVSSGNTIYFGEGSWLTVV.

The V call is TRBV29-1, the J call TRBJ2-2; 10 bases are shared with TRBD2. This CDR3 has 19 residues. With 2 bases clipped from V and 3 bases from J, the junction kept 15 bases outside the gene matches. Germline values: CDR1 SQVTM, CDR2 ANQGSEA. The CDR3 DNA sequence: TGCAGCGTTGAATCCTTAATCGGAGAGCGGGAGGGATACACCGGGGAGCTGTTTTTT. This translates into CSVESLIGEREGYTGELFF.

The chain carries TRBV28 and TRBJ1-2; D uncertain. Trimming removed 3 bases from V and 7 bases from J, with 6 bases in between. From germline, CDR1 is MDHEN and CDR2 SYDVKM. CDR3 length: 11 residues. The CDR3 reads CASSFGVGYTF. The CDR3 bases are TGTGCCAGCAGTTTCGGGGTTGGCTACACCTTC.

The chain recombines TRBV7-2 with TRBJ1-5, with D maybe TRBD1 (5 bases). The CDR3 extends over 17 amino acids. Germline CDR1 reads SGHTA; CDR2 reads FQGNSA. V was shortened by 5 bases and J by 2 bases, with 19 bases between the two germline ends. Here the CDR3 DNA reads TGTGCCAGCAGCCTCCGTGGGGGGGGAGACGGCAATCAGCCCCAGCATTTT. Amino acid sequence: CASSLRGGGDGNQPQHF.

This clone was found a few times. The J gene is TRBJ2-4, the V gene TRBV15; tentatively, D is TRBD1 (5 bases). The germline CDR1 and CDR2 sequences are LNHNV and YYDKDF (reference sequence). Trimming took off 0 bases at V and 1 base at J, with 7 bases between the two ends. The CDR3 is 15 residues long. DNA of the CDR3: TGTGCCACCAGCAGAGAAGGGGCTGCCAAAAACATTCAGTACTTC. Translating gives CATSREGAAKNIQYF. The whole variable domain, remainder taken from reference TRBV15 and TRBJ2-4, is DAMVIQNPRYQVTQFGKPVTLSCSQTLNHNVMYWYQQKSSQAPKLLFHYYDKDFNNEADTPDNFQSRRPNTSFCFLDIRSPGLGDTAMYLCATSREGAAKNIQYFGAGTRLSVL.